This T cell receptor (beta chain) was recovered during a study of blood T cells in healthy people across ages. Whole-study results and caveats: Higher diversity and more naive CD4+ cells were features of long-lived donors, compared to aged donors. The lack of PBMC sorting stopped any conclusive naive versus antigen-experienced comparison.

Comments on this clonotype: Its antigen is unknown.

With a J-beta primer mix and a sample-barcoded 5' primer, a second PCR ran about 7 to 12 cycles. TCRdb redid the calling of the 5' RACE reads with MiXCR, one entry per CDR3 protein. The table shows roughly 700,000 distinct CDR3 sequences, with 25% occurring only once. The CDR3 totals 14 residues. Germline CDR1 SEHNR, CDR2 FQNEAQ (reference sequence). Between the trimmed V and J ends, which lost 5 bases and 13 bases, there was a span of 18 bases. These data also featured in a second study, about T cells of mothers and their children. That report adds: Mother-child pairs who were related displayed a slightly higher overlap than unrelated pairs, a difference that was non-significant.

The TCR was taken from a boy between 10 and 17 years old in good health. The chain links TRBV7-9 to TRBJ1-6; no reliable D call. The sample taken for sequencing was blood. The CDR3 loop is CASSVDLDTSPLHF. Here the CDR3 DNA reads TGTGCCAGCAGCGTAGACCTTGACACTTCTCCCCTCCACTTT. The full variable domain, completed using reference TRBV7-9 and TRBJ1-6, is DTGVSQNPRHKITKRGQNVTFRCDPISEHNRLYWYRQTLGQGPEFLTYFQNEAQLEKSRLLSDRFSAERPKGSFSTLEIQRTEQGDSAMYLCASSVDLDTSPLHFGNGTRLTVT.